The present entry profiles one T cell receptor beta chain with its context. In germline, CDR1 is SQVTM, CDR2 ANQGSEA. The CDR3 extends over 12 amino acids. The V gene lost 3 bases and the J gene lost 5 bases, with 8 bases spanning the gap. The data stem from a study of control samples from healthy donors and cancer patients. Produced via immunoSEQ multiplex PCR; TCRdb's table is partial and in-frame only. The sample holds 150,000 to 200,000 clones, 90% seen once. V is TRBV29-1 and J is TRBJ2-1; D gene uncertain. The material sequenced was blood. The sequence derives from a woman between 45 and 60 years old in good health. The chain's CDR3 is CSVDGFNNEQFF. CDR3 nucleotides: TGCAGCGTTGACGGCTTCAACAATGAGCAGTTCTTC.